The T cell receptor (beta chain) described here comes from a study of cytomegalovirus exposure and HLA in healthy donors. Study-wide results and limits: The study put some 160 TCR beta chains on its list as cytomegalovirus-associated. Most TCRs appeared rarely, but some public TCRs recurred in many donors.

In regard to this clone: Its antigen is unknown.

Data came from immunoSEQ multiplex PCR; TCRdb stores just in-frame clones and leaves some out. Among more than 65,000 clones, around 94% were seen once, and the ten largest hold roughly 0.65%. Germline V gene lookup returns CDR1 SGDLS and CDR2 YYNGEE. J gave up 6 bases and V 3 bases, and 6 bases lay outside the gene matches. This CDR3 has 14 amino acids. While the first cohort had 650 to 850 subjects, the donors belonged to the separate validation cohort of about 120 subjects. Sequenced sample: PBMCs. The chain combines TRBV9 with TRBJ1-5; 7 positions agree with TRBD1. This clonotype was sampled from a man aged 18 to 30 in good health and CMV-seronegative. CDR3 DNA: TGTGCCAGCAGCGCCCTGACAGGGACTCAGCCCCAGCATTTT. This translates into CASSALTGTQPQHF.